Below, 20 T cell receptor beta chains from the same sample are listed, as sequenced in a study of cytomegalovirus exposure and HLA in healthy donors. PCR primers comprised 60 Vbeta and 13 Jbeta primers. The assay was immunoSEQ multiplex PCR, and TCRdb's table has in-frame clones only and misses some. The sample shows around 130,000 clones, around 80% of them seen only once. Sequences were obtained from PBMCs. The origin of the receptors is a boy aged 2 to 10 in good health and CMV-seronegative.

This clone has just a few counts. The gene calls are TRBV7-9 and TRBJ1-3; no reliable D call. The CDR3 spans 15 residues. Trimming removed 6 bases from V and 1 base from J, with 13 bases in between. The germline CDR1 and CDR2 sequences are SEHNR and FQNEAQ (reference sequence). CDR3 in DNA: TGTGCCAGCAGAGCCATCGAGCGGTCTGGAAACACCATATATTTT. Protein sequence: CASRAIERSGNTIYF.

This chain links TRBV13 with TRBJ2-3; D is possibly TRBD2 (5 bases). Trimming removed 1 base at V and 0 bases at J, with 8 bases between. The CDR3 is made up of 15 amino acids. Per the germline V gene, CDR1 is PRHDT and CDR2 is FYEKMQ (reference sequence). CDR3 loop: CASSLEGGSTDTQYF. As DNA, the CDR3 is TGTGCCAGCAGCTTAGAGGGCGGGAGCACAGATACGCAGTATTTT.

The chain carries TRBV19 and TRBJ1-2, with a tentative D call TRBD1 (5 bases). Germline CDR1 LNHDA, CDR2 SQIVND (reference sequence). The length of the CDR3 is 16 residues. V was pared by 2 bases and J by 2 bases, with 15 bases between. The DNA of the CDR3 is TGTGCCAGTAGTATAATAAGGACACTCCCGAACTATGGCTACACCTTC. This encodes CASSIIRTLPNYGYTF. Full variable domain (missing parts from reference TRBV19 and TRBJ1-2): DGGITQSPKYLFRKEGQNVTLSCEQNLNHDAMYWYRQDPGQGLRLIYYSQIVNDFQKGDIAEGYSVSREKKESFPLTVTSAQKNPTAFYLCASSIIRTLPNYGYTFGSGTRLTVV.

The chain links TRBV6-4 to TRBJ2-7; D gene uncertain. The germline V gene has CDR1 MRHNA and CDR2 SNTAGT. V lost 4 bases and J 2 bases, leaving 9 bases between the germline ends. CDR3 size: 13 residues. CDR3 amino acids: CASSVKHTYEQYF. Here the CDR3 DNA reads TGTGCCAGCAGTGTGAAACATACCTACGAGCAGTACTTC.

This chain links TRBV19 with TRBJ1-1; D perhaps matches TRBD1 (5 bases). Trimming left V 0 bases short and J 6 bases short, with 8 bases between. This CDR3 is 13 amino acids long. CDR1 is LNHDA and CDR2 is SQIVND in the germline V gene (reference sequence). CDR3 in amino acids: CASSIERGAEAFF. In DNA, the CDR3 is TGTGCCAGTAGTATAGAGCGGGGGGCTGAAGCTTTCTTT.

This clone showed up just a few times. The rearrangement links TRBV9 to TRBJ2-1; 10 bases fit TRBD2. The V segment lost 4 bases and the J segment 6 bases; nucleotides outside the gene matches: 7. From germline, CDR1 is SGDLS and CDR2 YYNGEE. There are 15 residues in the CDR3. The CDR3: CASSPSGSAVNEQFF. The CDR3 DNA sequence: TGTGCCAGCAGCCCTAGCGGGAGCGCCGTCAATGAGCAGTTCTTC.

The V and J genes are TRBV7-6 and TRBJ2-6; 13 bases are shared with TRBD2. V shed 5 bases and J 2 bases; nucleotides not matched to a gene: 3. This CDR3 has 17 amino acids. Germline-derived CDR1 and CDR2 are SGHVS and FNYEAQ. As DNA, the CDR3 is TGTGCCAGCAGCGTACTAGCGGGAGGGACTGGGGCCAACGTCCTGACTTTC. This translates into CASSVLAGGTGANVLTF.

The J gene is TRBJ1-4, the V gene TRBV7-6, with a weak D call TRBD1 (6 bases). CDR3 length: 17 residues. Trimming pared 5 bases from V and 3 bases from J, leaving 19 bases between. CDR1 SGHVS and CDR2 FNYEAQ come from the germline V gene. The CDR3 here is CASSPGLQGWANEKLFF. The CDR3 region has the DNA TGTGCCAGCAGCCCAGGGCTCCAGGGGTGGGCTAATGAAAAACTGTTTTTT.

This clone occurred once. The V gene is TRBV4-3, the J gene TRBJ2-4; a possible D gene is TRBD2 (6 bases). The CDR3 runs to 14 residues. Trimming cost V 6 bases and J 1 base, with 10 bases left between them. The germline gives CDR1 LGHNA, CDR2 YSLEER. The CDR3 loop reads CASSQDYAKNIQYF. The DNA for the CDR3 is TGCGCCAGCAGTCAGGACTACGCCAAAAACATTCAGTACTTC.

This sequence joins TRBV13 and TRBJ1-1, with 10 positions matching TRBD1. Looked up from germline, CDR1 is PRHDT and CDR2 is FYEKMQ (reference sequence). V lost 7 bases, J lost 5 bases, and 4 bases stayed unmatched. The CDR3 covers 13 residues. The DNA for the CDR3 is TGTGCCAGCATCGGACAGGGGGTTACTGAAGCTTTCTTT. Translated: CASIGQGVTEAFF.

The rearrangement links TRBV30 to TRBJ2-5, with TRBD2 matching 8 bases. The CDR3 extends over 15 amino acids. CDR1 and CDR2 (germline): GTSNPN, SVGIG (reference sequence). V was clipped by 2 bases and J by 1 base; unmatched bases: 6. Here the CDR3 reads CAWSLGLAGQETQYF. In nucleotides, the CDR3 is TGTGCCTGGAGTTTAGGGCTAGCGGGCCAAGAGACCCAGTACTTC.

The V call is TRBV5-6, the J call TRBJ2-3, with TRBD1 matching over 7 bases. Germline trimming cut 5 bases from V and 1 base from J; bases unmatched to any gene: 7. Germline CDR1 and CDR2: SGHDT and YYEEEE. The CDR3 length is 15 residues. The CDR3 coding sequence is TGTGCCAGCAGTCCCGGGACAGCTCGCACAGATACGCAGTATTTT. Residues: CASSPGTARTDTQYF.

This chain joins TRBV9 and TRBJ1-2, with 11 bases aligning to TRBD1. Per germline, CDR1 SGDLS and CDR2 YYNGEE. The junction had 7 bases not matched to a gene; V was cut back by 5 bases and J by 1 base. The CDR3 is 16 amino acids. The CDR3 protein is CASRLDGTGGNYGYTF. The DNA of the CDR3 is TGTGCCAGCAGACTCGATGGGACAGGGGGTAACTATGGCTACACCTTC.

V is TRBV18 and J is TRBJ2-3; D might be TRBD2 (6 bases). Germline values: CDR1 KGHSH, CDR2 LQKENI. Trimming shortened V by 3 bases and J by 0 bases, and 13 bases separated the two germline ends. The CDR3 loop spans 16 amino acids. The CDR3 region has the DNA TGTGCCAGCTCACCTTTAGGCGGAGGGAGCACAGATACGCAGTATTTT. This gives the protein CASSPLGGGSTDTQYF.

The CDR3 loop is CASSLSDMNTEAFF. The CDR3 DNA reads as TGTGCCAGCAGCTTATCTGACATGAACACTGAAGCTTTCTTT. The chain uses TRBV5-8 and TRBJ1-1; D unclear. Germline CDR1 and CDR2: SGHTS and YDEGEE. CDR3 length: 14 amino acids. Trimming took 2 bases from V and 0 from J, leaving 8 bases between them.

The table lists this clone with a few counts. J is TRBJ2-2 and V is TRBV6-4, with a weak D call TRBD2 (6 bases). CDR3 length: 16 amino acids. Looked up from germline, CDR1 is MRHNA and CDR2 is SNTAGT. V lost 2 bases to trimming and J lost 0 bases, with 10 bases between them. The CDR3 bases are TGTGCCAGCAGTGACAATAGCGGTTCGAACACCGGGGAGCTGTTTTTT. Translating it yields CASSDNSGSNTGELFF.

The rearrangement joins TRBV18 to TRBJ1-4; 9 bases match TRBD1. After removal of 0 bases from V and 1 base from J, the junction contained 3 bases not matched to a gene. The V gene's germline CDR1 is KGHSH and CDR2 LQKENI. CDR3 size: 17 residues. The CDR3 sequence: CASSPPGQGVTNEKLFF. The DNA for the CDR3 is TGTGCCAGCTCACCACCGGGACAGGGTGTAACTAATGAAAAACTGTTTTTT.

Concerning this clone itself: One junction end does not reproduce the germline sequence, and a read error may be involved. Other nucleotide sequences from this sample produce the same CDR3. The CDR3: CAWAWDRLGGNTIYF. The CDR3 DNA sequence: TGTGCCTGGGCCTGGGACAGGTTGGGAGGAAACACTATATATTTT. This rearrangement joins TRBV30 to TRBJ1-3; 8 bases fit TRBD1. CDR1 and CDR2 from the germline V gene are GTSNPN and SVGIG (reference sequence). The CDR3 is made up of 15 amino acids.

The chain links TRBV7-8 to TRBJ1-2; TRBD1 is a possible D gene (5 bases). CDR1 SGHVS and CDR2 FQNEAQ come from the germline V gene. This CDR3 has 14 amino acids. Trimming stripped 5 bases from V and 5 bases from J, with 15 bases between. CDR3: CASSPRDRGYGYTF. As DNA, the CDR3 is TGTGCCAGCAGCCCCCGAGACAGAGGATATGGCTACACCTTC.

This clone was seen a handful of times. The chain has TRBV6-1 and TRBJ2-7; 15 nucleotides match TRBD2. The CDR3 runs 21 residues. The junction had 15 bases not matched to a gene; V was cut back by 2 bases and J by 1 base. Germline loops: CDR1 MNHNS, CDR2 SASEGT. The CDR3 DNA reads TGTGCCAGCAGTGAATTGGATGTGGGACTAGCGGGAGGTCCCCGTTCCTACGAGCAGTACGTC. It yields the protein CASSELDVGLAGGPRSYEQYV.